The T cell receptor beta chain under discussion was sequenced for a study of T cell changes during pregnancy in multiple sclerosis. The CDR3 has 15 amino acids. The J segment lost 9 bases and the V segment lost 4 bases, leaving 5 bases of the junction unmatched. Per the germline V gene, CDR1 is LNHDA and CDR2 is SQIVND (reference sequence). Produced via immunoSEQ multiplex PCR; TCRdb's table is partial and in-frame only. The data contain 25,000 to 30,000 clones, 85% to 95% of them singletons. V and J are TRBV19 and TRBJ1-6; 11 bases match TRBD1. This clonotype was sampled from a female donor with multiple sclerosis, enrolled in a pregnancy study. The sequencing here drew on CD4+ T cells from peripheral blood mononuclear cells, taken after pregnancy. CDR3 in DNA: TGTGCCAGTAGTACAAGGACAGGGGGCGGTTCACCCCTCCACTTT. Amino acid sequence: CASSTRTGGGSPLHF.